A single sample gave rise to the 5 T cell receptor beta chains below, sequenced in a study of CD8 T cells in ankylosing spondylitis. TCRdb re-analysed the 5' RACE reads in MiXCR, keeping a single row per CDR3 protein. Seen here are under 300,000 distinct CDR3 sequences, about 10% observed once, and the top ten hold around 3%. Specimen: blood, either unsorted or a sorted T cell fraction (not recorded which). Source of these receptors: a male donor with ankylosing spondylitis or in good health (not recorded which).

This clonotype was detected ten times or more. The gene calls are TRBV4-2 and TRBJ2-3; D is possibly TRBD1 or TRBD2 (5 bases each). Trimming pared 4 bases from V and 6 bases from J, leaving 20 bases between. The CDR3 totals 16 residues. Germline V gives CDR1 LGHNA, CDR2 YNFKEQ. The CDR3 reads CASSPEGHLSRDTQYF. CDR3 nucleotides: TGTGCCAGCAGCCCCGAGGGGCACTTGTCTCGGGATACGCAGTATTTT.

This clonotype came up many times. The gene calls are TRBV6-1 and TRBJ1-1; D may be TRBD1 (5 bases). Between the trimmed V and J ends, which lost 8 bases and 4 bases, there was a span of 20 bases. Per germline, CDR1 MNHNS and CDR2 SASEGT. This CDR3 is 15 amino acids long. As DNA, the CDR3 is TGTGCCAGCGCTAGGAGGGGCCCGGGGGGCACTGAAGCTTTCTTT. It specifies CASARRGPGGTEAFF.

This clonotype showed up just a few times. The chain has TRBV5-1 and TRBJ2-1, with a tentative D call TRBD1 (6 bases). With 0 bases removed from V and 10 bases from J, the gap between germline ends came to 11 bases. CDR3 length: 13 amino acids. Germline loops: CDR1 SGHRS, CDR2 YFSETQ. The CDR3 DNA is TGCGCCAGCAGCTTGGGGTTTGGACAGGAGCAGTTCTTC. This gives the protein CASSLGFGQEQFF. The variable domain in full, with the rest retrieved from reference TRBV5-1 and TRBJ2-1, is KAGVTQTPRYLIKTRGQQVTLSCSPISGHRSVSWYQQTPGQGLQFLFEYFSETQRNKGNFPGRFSGRQFSNSRSEMNVSTLELGDSALYLCASSLGFGQEQFFGPGTRLTVL.

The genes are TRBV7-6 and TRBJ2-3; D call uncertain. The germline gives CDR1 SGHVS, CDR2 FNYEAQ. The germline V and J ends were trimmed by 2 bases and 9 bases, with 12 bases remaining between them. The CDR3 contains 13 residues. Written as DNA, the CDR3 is TGTGCCAGCAGCTTAAGCGTCAAGCGAACGCAGTATTTT. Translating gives CASSLSVKRTQYF. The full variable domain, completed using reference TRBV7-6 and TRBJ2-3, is GAGVSQSPRYKVTKRGQDVALRCDPISGHVSLYWYRQALGQGPEFLTYFNYEAQQDKSGLPNDRFSAERPEGSISTLTIQRTEQRDSAMYRCASSLSVKRTQYFGPGTRLTVL.

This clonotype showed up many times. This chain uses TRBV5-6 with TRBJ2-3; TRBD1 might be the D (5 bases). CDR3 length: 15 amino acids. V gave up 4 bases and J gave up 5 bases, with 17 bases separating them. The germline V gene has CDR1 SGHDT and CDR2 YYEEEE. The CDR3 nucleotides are TGTGCCAGCAGCCCCCAGGGTGGAGTCGTAGATACGCAGTATTTT. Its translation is CASSPQGGVVDTQYF.